Given below is one TCR beta chain in context. This specimen belongs to a study of identifying expanded T cells in peripheral blood. Profiling relied on immunoSEQ multiplex PCR, and the TCRdb table lists in-frame clones only, not all of them. The profile shows about 50,000 clones, over 80% of them singletons. The receptor was isolated from a person aged 18-69 years in good health. Input material: blood.

This CDR3 is CAWSVQGRGTQYF. The DNA for the CDR3 is TGTGCCTGGAGTGTACAGGGCAGGGGGACTCAGTACTTC. The chain employs TRBV30 and TRBJ2-5, with D perhaps matching TRBD1 (7 bases). Germline assignment: CDR1 GTSNPN and CDR2 SVGIG (reference sequence). Trimming took 0 bases from V and 11 from J, leaving 16 bases between them. There are 13 residues in the CDR3.